The entry that follows covers one T cell receptor beta chain sequence. Libraries were prepared by immunoSEQ multiplex PCR; TCRdb keeps only in-frame clonotypes and omits some of them. Altogether approximately 180,000 clones are present, 85% to 90% being singletons, with the ten largest covering about 6.3%. Per the germline V gene, CDR1 is SGHDT and CDR2 is YYEEEE. The V end was cut by 0 bases, the J end by 0 bases, with 12 bases between. CDR3 size: 16 residues. This entry comes from a study of blood T cell repertoires in COVID-19. Study-level background: Collection of acute and convalescent COVID-19 samples took place in the United States, Italy and Spain.

The sample taken for sequencing was peripheral blood. The TCR was taken from a man aged 40-55 years with active or convalescent COVID-19. This chain connects TRBV5-6 to TRBJ1-2; D not certain. CDR3 protein: CASSLDRLLANYGYTF. The CDR3 DNA reads as TGTGCCAGCAGCTTGGATAGGCTCCTAGCTAACTATGGCTACACCTTC.